These 18 T cell receptor beta chains share one sample of origin, sequenced in a study of beta chain features in type 1 diabetes. Broader study findings: Type 1 diabetes patients had TCRB CDR3s that were shorter (moderately but significantly so) in all four CD4+ subsets.

TCRB transcripts that were expressed got sequenced, as all of the isolated RNA had been reverse transcribed. The assay was immunoSEQ multiplex PCR, and TCRdb's table has in-frame clones only and misses some. The table shows 25,000 to 30,000 clones, with about two thirds occurring only once. Their specific antigens are unknown. The sample comprised Tregs from blood. The origin of the receptors is a woman in her 30s with type 1 diabetes.

The rearrangement joins TRBV6-1 to TRBJ2-1; TRBD2 agrees at 11 bases. The CDR3 totals 16 residues. V lost 3 bases and J lost 4; bases outside the gene matches: 5. Per the germline V gene, CDR1 is MNHNS and CDR2 is SASEGT. In DNA form, the CDR3 reads TGTGCCAGCAGTGACGATAGCGGGAGGGTTTACAATGAGCAGTTCTTC. It yields the protein CASSDDSGRVYNEQFF.

This clone showed up just a few times. This sequence joins TRBV7-9 and TRBJ1-5; D gene unclear. The V end was cut by 3 bases, the J end by 9 bases, with 9 bases between. The V gene's germline CDR1 is SEHNR and CDR2 FQNEAQ (reference sequence). The CDR3 runs to 12 residues. Here the CDR3 DNA reads TGTGCCAGCAGCTTGGTACGGGGGCCCCAGCATTTT. Amino acid sequence: CASSLVRGPQHF.

The rearrangement joins TRBV18 to TRBJ1-4; 7 positions match TRBD1. The CDR3 is made up of 15 amino acids. Looked up from germline, CDR1 is KGHSH and CDR2 is LQKENI. Germline trimming cut 6 bases from V and 3 bases from J; bases unmatched to any gene: 7. Here the CDR3 reads CASSPNRGSNEKLFF. The CDR3 bases are TGTGCCAGCTCGCCCAACAGGGGATCTAATGAAAAACTGTTTTTT.

This chain connects TRBV5-1 to TRBJ2-3; maybe TRBD2 (6 bases). Germline CDR1 SGHRS, CDR2 YFSETQ. The CDR3 has 13 amino acids. The germline V and J ends were trimmed by 6 bases and 4 bases, with 12 bases remaining between them. The CDR3 here is CASMEGLADTQYF. Here the CDR3 DNA reads TGCGCCAGCATGGAGGGGCTTGCAGATACGCAGTATTTT. The whole variable domain, remainder taken from reference TRBV5-1 and TRBJ2-3, is KAGVTQTPRYLIKTRGQQVTLSCSPISGHRSVSWYQQTPGQGLQFLFEYFSETQRNKGNFPGRFSGRQFSNSRSEMNVSTLELGDSALYLCASMEGLADTQYFGPGTRLTVL.

The V gene is TRBV18, the J gene TRBJ2-3, with 12 bases matching TRBD2. The CDR3 extends over 17 amino acids. The germline gives CDR1 KGHSH, CDR2 LQKENI. V gave up 6 bases and J gave up 4 bases; unmatched junction bases: 11. DNA for the CDR3: TGTGCCAGCTCGCCCTCCCTAGCGGGAGGGCCCTCAGATACGCAGTATTTT. It specifies CASSPSLAGGPSDTQYF.

V is TRBV19 and J is TRBJ2-1, with 13 positions matching TRBD2. This CDR3 comprises 17 residues. Germline V gene sequence: CDR1 LNHDA, CDR2 SQIVND (reference sequence). V lost 2 bases and J lost 4; bases outside the gene matches: 5. CDR3 loop: CASSISSGLAGYNEQFF. CDR3 bases: TGTGCCAGTAGTATAAGCTCGGGACTAGCGGGGTACAATGAGCAGTTCTTC.

This clone showed up just a few times. The rearrangement links TRBV5-4 to TRBJ2-5; the D is unclear. The V gene lost 4 bases and the J gene lost 2 bases, with 12 bases spanning the gap. CDR1 is SGHNT, CDR2 YYREEE, per germline (reference sequence). CDR3 length: 14 amino acids. The CDR3 sequence is CASSQNVGQETQYF. The CDR3 coding sequence is TGTGCCAGCAGCCAAAACGTCGGGCAAGAGACCCAGTACTTC.

In regard to this clone: A junction boundary mismatches the germline segment, possibly from a read error. This chain links TRBV2 with TRBJ1-2; possible D gene TRBD1, 6 bases. Germline V lookup: CDR1 SNHLY, CDR2 FYNNEI. The CDR3 contains 13 residues. The CDR3: CDSSEDRNYGYTF. CDR3 sequence (DNA): TGTGACAGCAGTGAAGACAGGAACTATGGCTACACCTTC.

In its sample, this clone was seen a few times. The gene calls are TRBV7-9 and TRBJ2-7, with no clear D. The CDR3 is 14 residues long. V was trimmed by 1 base and J by 1 base, leaving 8 bases between them. Germline assignment: CDR1 SEHNR and CDR2 FQNEAQ (reference sequence). Here the CDR3 DNA reads TGTGCCAGCAGCTTAGGCGGCCCTTCCTACGAGCAGTACTTC. It codes for CASSLGGPSYEQYF.

This clone was picked up one time. The V and J genes are TRBV6-1 and TRBJ2-3; D is possibly TRBD1 (6 bases). The germline V gene has CDR1 MNHNS and CDR2 SASEGT. V lost 2 bases to trimming and J lost 6 bases, with 15 bases between them. This CDR3 has 15 residues. The CDR3: CASSELGAHGDTQYF. CDR3 DNA sequence: TGTGCCAGCAGTGAACTGGGGGCACATGGGGATACGCAGTATTTT.

The CDR3 spells CASRVTGTTNTEAFF. CDR3 coding DNA: TGTGCCAGCAGGGTCACCGGGACAACGAACACTGAAGCTTTCTTT. The V gene is TRBV6-1, the J gene TRBJ1-1; maybe TRBD1 (6 bases). The V end was cut by 6 bases, the J end by 1 base, with 15 bases between. CDR3 size: 15 residues. The germline gives CDR1 MNHNS, CDR2 SASEGT.

This clone has just one count. The rearrangement links TRBV10-3 to TRBJ2-7, with D uncertain. Trimming took 0 bases from V and 9 from J, leaving 9 bases between them. Per germline, CDR1 ENHRY and CDR2 SYGVKD. CDR3 length: 12 amino acids. The CDR3 sequence: CAISESSGWQYF. CDR3 sequence (DNA): TGTGCCATCAGTGAGTCCTCAGGATGGCAGTACTTC.

The chain uses TRBV28 and TRBJ2-5, with a weak D call TRBD1 (6 bases). The J call may be incorrect, as the DNA end agrees better with TRBJ2-7. The CDR3 length is 12 residues. Germline lookup yields CDR1 MDHEN and CDR2 SYDVKM. CDR3 sequence (DNA): TGTGCCAGCAGTTACAGGGACACCGAGCAGTACTTC. Its translation is CASSYRDTEQYF.

This clone has just one count. V and J are TRBV19 and TRBJ1-2; D may be TRBD1 (6 bases). Between the trimmed V and J ends, which lost 7 bases and 8 bases, there was a span of 17 bases. The germline gives CDR1 LNHDA, CDR2 SQIVND (reference sequence). The CDR3 totals 13 residues. CDR3 coding DNA: TGTGCCAGTACCCCCAGGGGAGGGGCCGGCTACACCTTC. Its translation: CASTPRGGAGYTF.

This clone was detected a few times. The chain links TRBV28 to TRBJ2-7; 11 bases agree with TRBD2. This CDR3 contains 15 residues. Germline assignment: CDR1 MDHEN and CDR2 SYDVKM. V shed 5 bases and J 0 bases; nucleotides not matched to a gene: 3. The CDR3 sequence is CASSRLAGPSYEQYF. CDR3 sequence (DNA): TGTGCCAGCAGTCGACTAGCGGGGCCCTCCTACGAGCAGTACTTC.

This clone showed up just a few times. The rearrangement links TRBV28 to TRBJ1-2; no reliable D call. The CDR3 is 13 amino acids. The germline CDR1 and CDR2 sequences are MDHEN and SYDVKM. The germline V and J ends were trimmed by 7 bases and 4 bases, with 13 bases remaining between them. The CDR3 protein is CASTLRVPYGYTF. The CDR3 DNA follows: TGTGCCAGCACTCTCCGGGTTCCCTATGGCTACACCTTC.

The chain carries TRBV5-1 and TRBJ2-1, with TRBD2 matching 15 bases. V was clipped by 4 bases and J by 2 bases; unmatched bases: 7. Germline V gene data show CDR1 as SGHRS and CDR2 as YFSETQ. The CDR3 consists of 18 residues. This CDR3 reads CASSPGTSGRTTYNEQFF. For the CDR3, the DNA is TGCGCCAGCAGCCCAGGGACTAGCGGGAGGACCACCTACAATGAGCAGTTCTTC.

This clone has only a few counts. The V call is TRBV5-1, the J call TRBJ2-1, with D maybe TRBD2 (6 bases). The germline gives CDR1 SGHRS, CDR2 YFSETQ. The V gene lost 4 bases and the J gene lost 4 bases, with 15 bases spanning the gap. There are 15 residues in the CDR3. CDR3 sequence reads: CASSIRDWPYNEQFF. CDR3 DNA: TGCGCCAGCAGCATTCGGGACTGGCCGTACAATGAGCAGTTCTTC. The full variable domain, in which reference TRBV5-1 and TRBJ2-1 provide the parts outside the CDR3, is KAGVTQTPRYLIKTRGQQVTLSCSPISGHRSVSWYQQTPGQGLQFLFEYFSETQRNKGNFPGRFSGRQFSNSRSEMNVSTLELGDSALYLCASSIRDWPYNEQFFGPGTRLTVL.